This T cell receptor (beta chain) was observed in a study of blood T cell repertoires in COVID-19. Turning to the study itself: Italy, Spain and the United States were the sources of the convalescent and acute COVID-19 samples. Sources were T cells, B-cell-depleted T cells, or PBMCs; the material itself was cDNA or gDNA.

Original methodology: Reference gene primer amplification in the assay estimated nucleated cell counts. Profiling relied on immunoSEQ multiplex PCR, and the TCRdb table lists in-frame clones only, not all of them. Clonal size and the V and J genes are those of that table, whereas D and trimming came from the DNA. Of roughly 320,000 clones listed, around 85% are singletons. Germline loops: CDR1 LGHNT, CDR2 FRNRAP. After removal of 0 bases from V and 1 base from J, the junction contained 2 bases not matched to a gene. This CDR3 is 15 amino acids long. What was sequenced was peripheral blood. The chain carries TRBV12-5 and TRBJ2-7; 8 nucleotides agree with TRBD2. The sequence came from a human donor in a cohort sampled during active COVID-19. In DNA, the CDR3 is TGTGCTAGTGGTTTGGTACGGGGGGGATCCTACGAGCAGTACTTC. Its protein is CASGLVRGGSYEQYF.